Listed below are T cell receptor beta chains from one sample, sequenced in a study of T-cell memory formation after mild COVID-19. TCRdb passed the 5' RACE reads through MiXCR, listing each CDR3 protein once. The table lists 250,000 to 300,000 distinct CDR3 sequences, about 16% of them singletons. Sequenced sample: PBMCs or a T cell subset sorted from them (not recorded which). The receptors were gathered from a man younger than 35 who had mild COVID-19 (a few samples of this study predate the infection). Cell type and time point are not known. Each CDR3 is given with its conserved first and last residue. D genes are given only for firm matches. Clone size is stated in some rows and not others, as once, few, many or a class when expanded.

j_gene: TRBJ2-1; d_gene: TRBD2; abundance: .; v_gene: TRBV7-2; len: 16; CDR3aa: CASSPNPTGGDNEQFF; CDR3nt: TGTGCCAGCAGCCCCAATCCGACGGGGGGGGACAATGAGCAGTTCTTC
j_gene: TRBJ2-3; d_gene: .; abundance: .; v_gene: TRBV7-9; len: 13; CDR3aa: CASSLAMSDTQYF; CDR3nt: TGTGCCAGCAGCTTAGCGATGTCTGATACGCAGTATTTT
j_gene: TRBJ2-3; d_gene: TRBD2; abundance: few; v_gene: TRBV7-2; len: 14; CDR3aa: CASSFTGGQDTQYF; CDR3nt: TGTGCCAGCAGCTTTACGGGGGGGCAAGATACGCAGTATTTT
j_gene: TRBJ2-3; d_gene: TRBD2; abundance: many; v_gene: TRBV20-1; len: 17; CDR3aa: CSATTSGGPLVTDTQYF; CDR3nt: TGCAGTGCGACGACTAGCGGGGGGCCCCTTGTTACAGATACGCAGTATTTT
j_gene: TRBJ1-1; d_gene: .; abundance: .; v_gene: TRBV4-1; len: 16; CDR3aa: CASSQGEGDMNTEAFF; CDR3nt: TGCGCCAGCAGCCAAGGCGAGGGGGACATGAACACTGAAGCTTTCTTT
j_gene: TRBJ1-1; d_gene: .; abundance: few; v_gene: TRBV11-2; len: 14; CDR3aa: CASDQLATGTEAFF; CDR3nt: TGTGCCAGCGATCAATTAGCCACTGGCACTGAAGCTTTCTTT
j_gene: TRBJ1-1; d_gene: TRBD1; abundance: .; v_gene: TRBV20-1; len: 15; CDR3aa: CSARPWGQGDTEAFF; CDR3nt: TGCAGTGCTAGACCTTGGGGACAGGGGGACACTGAAGCTTTCTTT
j_gene: TRBJ2-1; d_gene: .; abundance: few; v_gene: TRBV21-1; len: 17; CDR3aa: CASSRLFRRNSYNEQFF; CDR3nt: TGTGCCAGCAGCCGTCTTTTCCGGCGGAACAGCTACAATGAGCAGTTCTTC
j_gene: TRBJ1-6; d_gene: .; abundance: .; v_gene: TRBV4-3; len: 17; CDR3aa: CASSQDMTSSYNSPLHF; CDR3nt: TGCGCCAGCAGCCAAGATATGACGAGCTCCTATAATTCACCCCTCCACTTT
j_gene: TRBJ1-1; d_gene: .; abundance: .; v_gene: TRBV5-1; len: 12; CDR3aa: CASSAGSPEAFF; CDR3nt: TGCGCCAGCAGTGCAGGTTCTCCTGAAGCTTTCTTT
j_gene: TRBJ2-3; d_gene: TRBD1; abundance: .; v_gene: TRBV7-9; len: 14; CDR3aa: CASSSQGRPDTQYF; CDR3nt: TGTGCCAGCAGCTCACAGGGGAGACCAGATACGCAGTATTTT
j_gene: TRBJ2-5; d_gene: .; abundance: once; v_gene: TRBV15; len: 15; CDR3aa: CANSSHQGSQETQYF; CDR3nt: TGTGCCAACAGCAGTCATCAGGGAAGCCAAGAGACCCAGTACTTC
j_gene: TRBJ2-5; d_gene: TRBD1; abundance: .; v_gene: TRBV6-5; len: 16; CDR3aa: CASSYLGTGIKETQYF; CDR3nt: TGTGCCAGCAGTTACCTCGGGACAGGGATTAAGGAGACCCAGTACTTC
j_gene: TRBJ2-5; d_gene: .; abundance: few; v_gene: TRBV4-3; len: 15; CDR3aa: CASSQAISRGETQYF; CDR3nt: TGCGCCAGCAGCCAAGCCATAAGCAGAGGGGAGACCCAGTACTTC
j_gene: TRBJ2-3; d_gene: .; abundance: few; v_gene: TRBV12-5; len: 16; CDR3aa: CASGSDTRTDTDTQYF; CDR3nt: TGTGCTAGTGGTTCGGACACTCGAACGGACACAGATACGCAGTATTTT
j_gene: TRBJ2-3; d_gene: .; abundance: .; v_gene: TRBV20-1; len: 14; CDR3aa: CSAKFGAWRDTQYF; CDR3nt: TGCAGTGCTAAATTTGGGGCCTGGAGAGATACGCAGTATTTT
j_gene: TRBJ1-1; d_gene: TRBD1; abundance: few; v_gene: TRBV5-1; len: 16; CDR3aa: CASSWTTPTGSSEAFF; CDR3nt: TGCGCCAGCAGCTGGACGACACCGACAGGGTCTTCCGAAGCTTTCTTT
j_gene: TRBJ1-1; d_gene: .; abundance: .; v_gene: TRBV5-6; len: 16; CDR3aa: CASSRIRVASGTEAFF; CDR3nt: TGTGCCAGCAGCCGGATACGGGTTGCATCGGGCACTGAAGCTTTCTTT
j_gene: TRBJ2-1; d_gene: TRBD1; abundance: few; v_gene: TRBV29-1; len: 14; CDR3aa: CSVEGQGKDNEQFF; CDR3nt: TGCAGCGTTGAGGGACAGGGGAAGGACAATGAGCAGTTCTTC
j_gene: TRBJ1-6; d_gene: TRBD1; abundance: .; v_gene: TRBV12-3/TRBV12-4; len: 13; CDR3aa: CASSSRQGAPLHF; CDR3nt: TGTGCCAGCAGCTCCAGACAGGGAGCACCCCTCCACTTT
j_gene: TRBJ1-1; d_gene: .; abundance: .; v_gene: TRBV5-1; len: 14; CDR3aa: CASSLYTGNTEAFF; CDR3nt: TGCGCCAGCAGCTTGTACACGGGGAACACTGAAGCTTTCTTT
j_gene: TRBJ1-5; d_gene: .; abundance: .; v_gene: TRBV6-2/TRBV6-3; len: 15; CDR3aa: CASSRGVRADQPQHF; CDR3nt: TGTGCCAGCAGTCGGGGGGTTAGGGCTGATCAGCCCCAGCATTTT
j_gene: TRBJ1-2; d_gene: .; abundance: .; v_gene: TRBV7-2; len: 15; CDR3aa: CASSLRPGQDYGYTF; CDR3nt: TGTGCCAGCAGCTTGCGCCCGGGGCAGGACTATGGCTACACCTTC
j_gene: TRBJ2-3; d_gene: .; abundance: .; v_gene: TRBV12-3/TRBV12-4; len: 20; CDR3aa: CASSTLGDTTGGESTDTQYF; CDR3nt: TGTGCCAGCAGTACCCTAGGGGACACTACCGGGGGCGAGAGCACAGATACGCAGTATTTT
j_gene: TRBJ2-5; d_gene: .; abundance: few; v_gene: TRBV7-7; len: 15; CDR3aa: CASSLNPTGRETQYF; CDR3nt: TGTGCCAGCAGCTTAAACCCCACAGGGAGAGAGACCCAGTACTTC
j_gene: TRBJ2-7; d_gene: .; abundance: .; v_gene: TRBV29-1; len: 11; CDR3aa: CSVAGADEQYF; CDR3nt: TGCAGCGTTGCGGGGGCCGACGAGCAGTACTTC
j_gene: TRBJ2-5; d_gene: .; abundance: .; v_gene: TRBV7-3; len: 15; CDR3aa: CASSLTSAAQETQYF; CDR3nt: TGTGCCAGCAGCTTAACGTCGGCAGCTCAAGAGACCCAGTACTTC
j_gene: TRBJ1-1; d_gene: TRBD1; abundance: many; v_gene: TRBV6-1; len: 16; CDR3aa: CASSEPLTGMNTEAFF; CDR3nt: TGTGCCAGCAGTGAACCCCTGACAGGGATGAACACTGAAGCTTTCTTT
j_gene: TRBJ2-1; d_gene: TRBD1; abundance: .; v_gene: TRBV4-3; len: 16; CDR3aa: CASSQEGDRGYNEQFF; CDR3nt: TGCGCCAGCAGCCAAGAGGGGGACAGGGGTTACAATGAGCAGTTCTTC